The clone carrying this T cell receptor beta chain is a singleton in its sample. As handled by the study authors: Scientists estimated how many nucleated cells there were by amplifying reference gene primers. Produced via immunoSEQ multiplex PCR; TCRdb's table is partial and in-frame only. Clone size and the V and J calls come from that table; the DNA yielded D and trimming. In the table there are about 150,000 clones, about 89% of which are singletons. The V and J ends lost 6 bases and 8 bases, in that order; junction bases with no gene match: 13. The CDR3 runs to 15 residues. Germline V gives CDR1 SNHLY, CDR2 FYNNEI. The data belong to a study of blood T cell repertoires in COVID-19. Study summary: Material from acute and convalescent COVID-19 was sourced from the United States, Italy and Spain. Sources were T cells, B-cell-depleted T cells, or PBMCs; the material itself was cDNA or gDNA.

The sequenced sample consisted of peripheral blood. V usage is TRBV2 and J usage is TRBJ1-1, with 9 bases that match TRBD1. The TCR was taken from an older man with acute or convalescent COVID-19. The DNA for the CDR3 is TGTGCCAGCAGCAGACAACAGGGGGCGCGGGGGGAAGCTTTCTTT. It translates to CASSRQQGARGEAFF. Complete variable domain (other parts from reference TRBV2 and TRBJ1-1): EPEVTQTPSHQVTQMGQEVILRCVPISNHLYFYWYRQILGQKVEFLVSFYNNEISEKSEIFDDQFSVERPDGSNFTLKIRSTKLEDSAMYFCASSRQQGARGEAFFGQGTRLTVV.